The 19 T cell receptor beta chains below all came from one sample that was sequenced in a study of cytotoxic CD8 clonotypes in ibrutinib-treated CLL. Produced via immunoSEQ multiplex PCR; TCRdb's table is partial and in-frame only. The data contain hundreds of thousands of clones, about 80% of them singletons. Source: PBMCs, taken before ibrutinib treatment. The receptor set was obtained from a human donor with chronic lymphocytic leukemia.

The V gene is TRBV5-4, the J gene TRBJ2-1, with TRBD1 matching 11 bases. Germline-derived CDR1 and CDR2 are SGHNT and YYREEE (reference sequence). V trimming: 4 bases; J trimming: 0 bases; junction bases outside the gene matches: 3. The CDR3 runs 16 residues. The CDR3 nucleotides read TGTGCCAGCAGCCCCGGGACAGGGGGCTCCTACAATGAGCAGTTCTTC. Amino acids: CASSPGTGGSYNEQFF.

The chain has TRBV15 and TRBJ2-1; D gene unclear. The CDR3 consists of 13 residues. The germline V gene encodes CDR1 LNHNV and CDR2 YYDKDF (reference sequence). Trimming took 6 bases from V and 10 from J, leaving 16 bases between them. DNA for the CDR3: TGTGCCACCAGTGGCCTTCACCCTGGGGAGCAGTTCTTC. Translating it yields CATSGLHPGEQFF.

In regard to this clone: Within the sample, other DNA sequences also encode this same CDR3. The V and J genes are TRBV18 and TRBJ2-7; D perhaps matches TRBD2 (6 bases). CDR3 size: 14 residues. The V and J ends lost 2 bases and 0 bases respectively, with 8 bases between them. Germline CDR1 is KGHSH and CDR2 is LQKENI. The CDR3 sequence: CASSPGLSSYEQYF. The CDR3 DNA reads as TGTGCCAGCTCACCAGGACTAAGCTCCTACGAGCAGTACTTC.

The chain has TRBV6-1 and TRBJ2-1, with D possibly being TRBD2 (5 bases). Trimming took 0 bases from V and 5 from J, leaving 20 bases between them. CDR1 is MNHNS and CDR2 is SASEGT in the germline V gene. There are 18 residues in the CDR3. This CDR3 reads CASSEASSRLAYHNEQFF. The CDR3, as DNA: TGTGCCAGCAGTGAAGCATCCTCCCGGCTAGCCTACCACAATGAGCAGTTCTTC.

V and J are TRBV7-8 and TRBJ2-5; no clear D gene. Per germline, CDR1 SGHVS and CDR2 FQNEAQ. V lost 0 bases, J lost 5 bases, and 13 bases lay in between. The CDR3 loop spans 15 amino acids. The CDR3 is CASSLAGNQLETQYF. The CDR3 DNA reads TGTGCCAGCAGCTTAGCAGGGAATCAGCTGGAGACCCAGTACTTC.

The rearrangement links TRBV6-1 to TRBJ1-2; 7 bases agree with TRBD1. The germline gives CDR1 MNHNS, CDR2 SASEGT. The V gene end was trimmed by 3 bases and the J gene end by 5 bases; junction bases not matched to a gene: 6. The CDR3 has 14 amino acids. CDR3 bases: TGTGCCAGCAGTGATACAGGGGTTTCTTATGGCTACACCTTC. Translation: CASSDTGVSYGYTF.

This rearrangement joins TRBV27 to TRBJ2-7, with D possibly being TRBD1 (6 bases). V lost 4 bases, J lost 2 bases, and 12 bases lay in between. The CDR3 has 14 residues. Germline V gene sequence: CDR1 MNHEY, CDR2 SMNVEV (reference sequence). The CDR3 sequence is CASSWTEEPYEQYF. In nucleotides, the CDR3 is TGTGCCAGCAGTTGGACAGAGGAGCCCTACGAGCAGTACTTC.

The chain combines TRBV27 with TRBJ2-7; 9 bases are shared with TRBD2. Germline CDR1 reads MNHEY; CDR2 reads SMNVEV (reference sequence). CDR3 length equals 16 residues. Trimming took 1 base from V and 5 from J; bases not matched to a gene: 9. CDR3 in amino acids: CASSLFSLAGTDEQYF. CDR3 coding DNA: TGTGCCAGCAGTTTATTTTCCCTAGCGGGAACCGACGAGCAGTACTTC.

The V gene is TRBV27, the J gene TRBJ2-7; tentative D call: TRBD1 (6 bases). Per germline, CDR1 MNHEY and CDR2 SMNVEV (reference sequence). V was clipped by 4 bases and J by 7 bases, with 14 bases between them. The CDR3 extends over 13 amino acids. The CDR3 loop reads CASSSYRVKEQYF. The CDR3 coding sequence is TGTGCCAGCAGTTCTTACAGGGTGAAGGAGCAGTACTTC.

CDR3 residues: CASSQTESYEQYF. CDR3 DNA sequence: TGCGCCAGCAGCCAGACGGAAAGCTACGAGCAGTACTTC. The chain joins TRBV4-1 to TRBJ2-7; unclear D gene. The CDR3 extends over 13 amino acids. Trimming pared 3 bases from V and 3 bases from J, leaving 9 bases between. Per the germline V gene, CDR1 is MGHRA and CDR2 is YSYEKL.

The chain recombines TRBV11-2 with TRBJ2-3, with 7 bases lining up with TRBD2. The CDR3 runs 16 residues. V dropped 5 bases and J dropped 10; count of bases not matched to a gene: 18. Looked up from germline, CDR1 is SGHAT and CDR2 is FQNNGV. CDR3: CASSPPRGGRFGAQYF. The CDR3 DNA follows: TGTGCCAGCAGCCCCCCTAGGGGCGGGAGATTTGGCGCGCAGTATTTT.

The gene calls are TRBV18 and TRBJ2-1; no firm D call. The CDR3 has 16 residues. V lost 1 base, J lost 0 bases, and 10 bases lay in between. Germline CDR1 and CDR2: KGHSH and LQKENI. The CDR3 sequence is CASSPRVAYSYNEQFF. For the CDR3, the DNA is TGTGCCAGCTCACCACGGGTAGCCTACTCCTACAATGAGCAGTTCTTC.

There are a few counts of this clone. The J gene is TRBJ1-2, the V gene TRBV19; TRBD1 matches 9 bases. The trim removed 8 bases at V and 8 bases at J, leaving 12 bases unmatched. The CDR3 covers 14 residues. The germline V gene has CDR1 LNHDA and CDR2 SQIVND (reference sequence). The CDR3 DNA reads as TGTGCCAGTCGTTCCGGGACAGGGTTTTGGGGCTACACCTTC. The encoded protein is CASRSGTGFWGYTF.

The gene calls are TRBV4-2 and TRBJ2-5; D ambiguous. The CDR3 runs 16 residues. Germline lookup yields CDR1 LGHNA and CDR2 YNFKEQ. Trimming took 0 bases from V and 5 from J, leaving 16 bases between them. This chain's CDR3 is CASSQDGITDWETQYF. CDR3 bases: TGTGCCAGCAGCCAAGATGGTATCACAGATTGGGAGACCCAGTACTTC.

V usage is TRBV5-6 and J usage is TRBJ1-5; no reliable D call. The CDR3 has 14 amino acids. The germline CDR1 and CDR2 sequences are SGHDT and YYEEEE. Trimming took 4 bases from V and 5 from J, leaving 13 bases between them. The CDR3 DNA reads TGTGCCAGCAGCCCGAGGCGGGGTGATCAGCCCCAGCATTTT. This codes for CASSPRRGDQPQHF.

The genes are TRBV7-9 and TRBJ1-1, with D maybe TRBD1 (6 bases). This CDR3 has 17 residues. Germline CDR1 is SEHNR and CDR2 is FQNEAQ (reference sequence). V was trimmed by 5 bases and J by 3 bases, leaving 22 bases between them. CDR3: CASSPKGGGARDTEAFF. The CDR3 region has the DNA TGTGCCAGCAGCCCTAAGGGGGGAGGGGCGCGTGACACTGAAGCTTTCTTT.

The CDR3 DNA reads TGTGCCAGTTTTTTTGGGGGAACAGATACGCAGTATTTT. Amino acid sequence: CASFFGGTDTQYF. This sequence joins TRBV6-1 and TRBJ2-3; D possibly matches TRBD1 or TRBD2 (5 bases each). Trimming shortened V by 9 bases and J by 3 bases, and 13 bases separated the two germline ends. Germline CDR1 and CDR2: MNHNS and SASEGT. The CDR3 length is 13 residues.

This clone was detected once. The CDR3 here is CASRIISPSSYEQYF. Written as DNA, the CDR3 is TGTGCCAGCAGGATAATAAGCCCAAGCTCCTACGAGCAGTACTTC. V gene TRBV7-2 combines with J gene TRBJ2-7; D remains ambiguous. The CDR3 runs to 15 residues. V lost 6 bases to trimming and J lost 0 bases, with 15 bases between them. Germline CDR1 is SGHTA and CDR2 is FQGNSA.

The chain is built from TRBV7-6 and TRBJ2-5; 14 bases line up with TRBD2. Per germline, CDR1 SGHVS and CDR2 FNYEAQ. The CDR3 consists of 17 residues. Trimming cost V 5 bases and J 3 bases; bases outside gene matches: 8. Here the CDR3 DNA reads TGTGCCAGCAGCCCCAGACTAGCGGGAGGGCCAGAAGAGACCCAGTACTTC. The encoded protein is CASSPRLAGGPEETQYF.